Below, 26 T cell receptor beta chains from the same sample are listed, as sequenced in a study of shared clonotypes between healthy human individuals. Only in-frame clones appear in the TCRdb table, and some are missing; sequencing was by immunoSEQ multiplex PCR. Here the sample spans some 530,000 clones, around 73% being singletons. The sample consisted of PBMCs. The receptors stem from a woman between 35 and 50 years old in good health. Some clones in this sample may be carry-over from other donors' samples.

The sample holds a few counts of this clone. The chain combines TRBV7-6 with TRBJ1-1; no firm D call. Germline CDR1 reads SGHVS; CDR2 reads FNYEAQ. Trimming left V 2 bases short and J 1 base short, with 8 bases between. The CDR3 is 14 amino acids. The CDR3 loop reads CASSLTETNTEAFF. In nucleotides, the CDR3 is TGTGCCAGCAGCTTAACAGAAACGAACACTGAAGCTTTCTTT.

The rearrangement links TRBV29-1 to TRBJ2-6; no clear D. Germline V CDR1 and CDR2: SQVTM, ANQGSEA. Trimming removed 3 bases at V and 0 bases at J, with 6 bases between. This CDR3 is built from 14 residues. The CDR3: CSVDPASGANVLTF. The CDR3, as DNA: TGCAGCGTTGACCCCGCCTCTGGGGCCAACGTCCTGACTTTC. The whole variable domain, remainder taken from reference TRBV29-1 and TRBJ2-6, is SAVISQKPSRDICQRGTSLTIQCQVDSQVTMMFWYRQQPGQSLTLIATANQGSEATYESGFVIDKFPISRPNLTFSTLTVSNMSPEDSSIYLCSVDPASGANVLTFGAGSRLTVL.

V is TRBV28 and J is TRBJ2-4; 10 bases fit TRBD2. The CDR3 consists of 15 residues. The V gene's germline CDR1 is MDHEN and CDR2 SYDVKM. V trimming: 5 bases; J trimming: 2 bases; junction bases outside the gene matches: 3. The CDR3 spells CASSTSGTSKNIQYF. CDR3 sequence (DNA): TGTGCCAGCAGTACTAGCGGGACGTCCAAAAACATTCAGTACTTC.

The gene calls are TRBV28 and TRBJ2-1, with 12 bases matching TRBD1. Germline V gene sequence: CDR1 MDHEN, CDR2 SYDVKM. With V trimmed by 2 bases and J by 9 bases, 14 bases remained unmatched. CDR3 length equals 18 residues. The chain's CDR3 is CASSLGWTWDRGQGEQFF. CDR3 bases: TGTGCCAGCAGTTTAGGGTGGACCTGGGACAGGGGGCAAGGTGAGCAGTTCTTC.

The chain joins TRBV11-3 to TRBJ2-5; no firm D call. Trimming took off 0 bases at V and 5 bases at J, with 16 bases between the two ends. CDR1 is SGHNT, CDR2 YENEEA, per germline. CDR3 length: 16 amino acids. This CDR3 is CASSLDGMGMGETQYF. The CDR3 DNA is TGTGCCAGCAGCTTAGATGGAATGGGAATGGGGGAGACCCAGTACTTC.

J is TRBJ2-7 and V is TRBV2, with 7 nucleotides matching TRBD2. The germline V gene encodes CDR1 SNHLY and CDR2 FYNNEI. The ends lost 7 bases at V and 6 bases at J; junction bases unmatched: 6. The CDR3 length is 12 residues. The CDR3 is CASNGGGSEQYF. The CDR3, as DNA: TGTGCCAGCAATGGGGGGGGTAGCGAGCAGTACTTC.

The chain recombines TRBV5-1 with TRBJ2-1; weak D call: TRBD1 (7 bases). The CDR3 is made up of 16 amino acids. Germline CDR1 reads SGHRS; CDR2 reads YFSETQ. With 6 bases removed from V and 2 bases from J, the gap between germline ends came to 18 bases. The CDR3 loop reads CASKGGDGGPYNEQFF. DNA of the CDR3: TGCGCCAGCAAAGGGGGCGACGGGGGCCCCTACAATGAGCAGTTCTTC.

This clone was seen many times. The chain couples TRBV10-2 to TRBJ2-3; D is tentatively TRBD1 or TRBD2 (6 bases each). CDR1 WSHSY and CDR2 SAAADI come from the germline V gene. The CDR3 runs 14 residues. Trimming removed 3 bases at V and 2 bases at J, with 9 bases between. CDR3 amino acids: CASSDGGTTDTQYF. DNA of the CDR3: TGCGCCAGCAGTGACGGGGGCACCACAGATACGCAGTATTTT.

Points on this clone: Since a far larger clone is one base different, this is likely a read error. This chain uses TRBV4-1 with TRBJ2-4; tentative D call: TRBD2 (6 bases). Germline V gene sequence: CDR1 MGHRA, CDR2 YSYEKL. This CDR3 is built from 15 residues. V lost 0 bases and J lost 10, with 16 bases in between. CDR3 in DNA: TGCGCCAGCAGCCAAGATGGGGCGCGCGGGGATATTCAGTACTTC. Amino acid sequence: CASSQDGARGDIQYF.

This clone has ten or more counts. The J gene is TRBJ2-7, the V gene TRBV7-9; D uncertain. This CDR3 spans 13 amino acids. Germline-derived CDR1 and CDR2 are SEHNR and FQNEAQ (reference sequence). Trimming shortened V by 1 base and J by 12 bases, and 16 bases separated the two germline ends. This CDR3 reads CASSLGVGPRPYF. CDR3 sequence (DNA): TGTGCCAGCAGCTTAGGGGTTGGGCCCAGGCCGTACTTC.

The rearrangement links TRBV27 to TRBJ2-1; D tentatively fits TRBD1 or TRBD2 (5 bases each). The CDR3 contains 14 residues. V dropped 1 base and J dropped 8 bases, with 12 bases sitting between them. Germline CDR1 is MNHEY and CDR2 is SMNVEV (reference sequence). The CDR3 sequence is CASSLLPGAHEQFF. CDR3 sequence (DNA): TGTGCCAGCAGTTTATTACCCGGGGCCCATGAGCAGTTCTTC.

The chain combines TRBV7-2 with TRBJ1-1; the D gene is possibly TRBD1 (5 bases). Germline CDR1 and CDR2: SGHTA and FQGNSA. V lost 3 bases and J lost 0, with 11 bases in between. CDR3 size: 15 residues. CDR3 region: CASSFIIQVNTEAFF. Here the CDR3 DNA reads TGTGCCAGCAGCTTTATAATACAGGTGAACACTGAAGCTTTCTTT.

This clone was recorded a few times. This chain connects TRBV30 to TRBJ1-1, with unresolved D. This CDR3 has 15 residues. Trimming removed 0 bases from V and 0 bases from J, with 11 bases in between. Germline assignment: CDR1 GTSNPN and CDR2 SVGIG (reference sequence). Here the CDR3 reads CAWSVRHRMNTEAFF. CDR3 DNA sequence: TGTGCCTGGAGTGTTAGACACAGAATGAACACTGAAGCTTTCTTT.

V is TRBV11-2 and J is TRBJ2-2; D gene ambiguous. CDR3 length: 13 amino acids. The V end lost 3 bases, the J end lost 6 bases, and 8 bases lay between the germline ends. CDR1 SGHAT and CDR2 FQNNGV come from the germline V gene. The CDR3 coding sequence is TGTGCCAGCAGCTTCGTCGGCGCCGGGGAGCTGTTTTTT. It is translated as CASSFVGAGELFF.

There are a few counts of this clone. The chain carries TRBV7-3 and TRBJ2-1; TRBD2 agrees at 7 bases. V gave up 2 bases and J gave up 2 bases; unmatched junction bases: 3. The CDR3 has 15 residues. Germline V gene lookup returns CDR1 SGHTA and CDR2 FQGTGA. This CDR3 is CASSLGGSPYNEQFF. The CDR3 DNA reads TGTGCCAGCAGCTTAGGCGGGAGTCCCTACAATGAGCAGTTCTTC. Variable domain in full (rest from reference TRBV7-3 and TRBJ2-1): GAGVSQTPSNKVTEKGKYVELRCDPISGHTALYWYRQSLGQGPEFLIYFQGTGAADDSGLPNDRFFAVRPEGSVSTLKIQRTERGDSAVYLCASSLGGSPYNEQFFGPGTRLTVL.

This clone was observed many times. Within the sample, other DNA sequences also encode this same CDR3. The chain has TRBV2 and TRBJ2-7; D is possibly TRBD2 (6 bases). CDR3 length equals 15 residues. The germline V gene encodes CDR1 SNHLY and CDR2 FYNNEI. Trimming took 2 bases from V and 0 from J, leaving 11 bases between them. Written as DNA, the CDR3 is TGTGCCAGCAGTGAATGGGGCGGGACCTCCTACGAGCAGTACTTC. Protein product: CASSEWGGTSYEQYF. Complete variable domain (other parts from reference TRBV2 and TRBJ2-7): EPEVTQTPSHQVTQMGQEVILRCVPISNHLYFYWYRQILGQKVEFLVSFYNNEISEKSEIFDDQFSVERPDGSNFTLKIRSTKLEDSAMYFCASSEWGGTSYEQYFGPGTRLTVT.

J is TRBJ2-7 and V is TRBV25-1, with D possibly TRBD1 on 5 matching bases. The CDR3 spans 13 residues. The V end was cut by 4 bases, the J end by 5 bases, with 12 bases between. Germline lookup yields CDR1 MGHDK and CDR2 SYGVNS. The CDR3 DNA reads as TGTGCCAGCAGTGGGCAGGGAATTGACGAGCAGTACTTC. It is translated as CASSGQGIDEQYF.

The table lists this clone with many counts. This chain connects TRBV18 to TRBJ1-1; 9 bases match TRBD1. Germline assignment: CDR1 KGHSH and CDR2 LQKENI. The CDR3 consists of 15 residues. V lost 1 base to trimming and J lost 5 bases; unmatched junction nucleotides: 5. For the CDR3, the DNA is TGTGCCAGCTCACCACTGGACAGGGGTAGGACTGAAGCTTTCTTT. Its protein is CASSPLDRGRTEAFF. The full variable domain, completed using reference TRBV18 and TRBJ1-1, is NAGVMQNPRHLVRRRGQEARLRCSPMKGHSHVYWYRQLPEEGLKFMVYLQKENIIDESGMPKERFSAEFPKEGPSILRIQQVVRGDSAAYFCASSPLDRGRTEAFFGQGTRLTVV.

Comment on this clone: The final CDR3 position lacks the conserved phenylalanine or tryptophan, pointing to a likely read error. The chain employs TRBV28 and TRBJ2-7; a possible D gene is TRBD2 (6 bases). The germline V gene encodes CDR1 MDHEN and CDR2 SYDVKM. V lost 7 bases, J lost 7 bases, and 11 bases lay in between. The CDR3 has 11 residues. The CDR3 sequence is CASTGVGEQYL. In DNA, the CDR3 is TGTGCCAGCACGGGGGTTGGGGAGCAGTACCTC.

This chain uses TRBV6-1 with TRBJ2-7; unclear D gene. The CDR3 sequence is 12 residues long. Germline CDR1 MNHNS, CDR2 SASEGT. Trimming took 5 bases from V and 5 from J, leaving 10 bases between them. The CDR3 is CASSRSGHEQYF. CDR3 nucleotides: TGTGCCAGCAGTAGATCAGGCCACGAGCAGTACTTC.

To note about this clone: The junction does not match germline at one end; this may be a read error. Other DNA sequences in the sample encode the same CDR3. As DNA, the CDR3 is TGCGCCCGGAGTGTCAACCCACAGGGGACTCACTATGGCTACACCTTC. Residues: CARSVNPQGTHYGYTF. The chain links TRBV30 to TRBJ1-2; the match to TRBD1 covers 7 bases. Germline V gene data show CDR1 as GTSNPN and CDR2 as SVGIG (reference sequence). This CDR3 spans 16 amino acids.

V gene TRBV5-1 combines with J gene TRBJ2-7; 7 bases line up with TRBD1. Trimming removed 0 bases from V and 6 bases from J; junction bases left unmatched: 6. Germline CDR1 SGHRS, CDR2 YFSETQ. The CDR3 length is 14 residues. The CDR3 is CASSLEQGLGEQYF. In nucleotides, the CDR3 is TGCGCCAGCAGCTTGGAACAGGGGCTGGGCGAGCAGTACTTC.

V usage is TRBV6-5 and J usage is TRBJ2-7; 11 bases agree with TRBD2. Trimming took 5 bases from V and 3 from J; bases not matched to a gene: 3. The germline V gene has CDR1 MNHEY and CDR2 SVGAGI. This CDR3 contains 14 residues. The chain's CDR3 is CASSKGTSGYEQYF. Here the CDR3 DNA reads TGTGCCAGCAGTAAGGGGACTAGCGGCTACGAGCAGTACTTC.

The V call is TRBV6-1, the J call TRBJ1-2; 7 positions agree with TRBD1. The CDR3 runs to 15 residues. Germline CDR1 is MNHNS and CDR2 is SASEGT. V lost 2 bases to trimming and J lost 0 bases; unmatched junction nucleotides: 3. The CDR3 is CASSEMTGPNYGYTF. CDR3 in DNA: TGTGCCAGCAGTGAAATGACAGGGCCTAACTATGGCTACACCTTC.

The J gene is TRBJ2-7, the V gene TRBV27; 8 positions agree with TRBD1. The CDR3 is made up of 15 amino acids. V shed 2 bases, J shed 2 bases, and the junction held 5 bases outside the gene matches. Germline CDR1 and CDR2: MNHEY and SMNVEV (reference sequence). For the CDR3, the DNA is TGTGCCAGCAGTTTAACCAGGGGGCTCCCCTACGAGCAGTACTTC. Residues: CASSLTRGLPYEQYF.

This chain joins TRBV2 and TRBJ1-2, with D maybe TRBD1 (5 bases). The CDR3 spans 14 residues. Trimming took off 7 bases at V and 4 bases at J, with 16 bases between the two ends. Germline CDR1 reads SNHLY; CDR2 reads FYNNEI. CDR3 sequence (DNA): TGTGCCAGCACTTACGAGGGGCCTGGCTATGGCTACACCTTC. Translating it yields CASTYEGPGYGYTF.